Following are 7 T cell receptor beta chains from one sample sequenced in a study of shared clonotypes between healthy human individuals. The assay was immunoSEQ multiplex PCR, and TCRdb's table has in-frame clones only and misses some. Of fewer than 1.8 million clones listed, approximately 98.5% were seen once; the top ten hold 0.36%. The specimen was naive CD4+ T cells sorted from blood. Subset reported: CD45RA+ positively selected. These TCRs come from a man between 25 and 39 years old in good health.

The V call is TRBV19, the J call TRBJ1-5; D is ambiguous. CDR1 LNHDA and CDR2 SQIVND come from the germline V gene (reference sequence). Trimming took off 5 bases at V and 2 bases at J, with 13 bases between the two ends. This CDR3 is built from 15 residues. CDR3 nucleotide sequence: TGTGCCAGTAGTCAGACCGCGAAAGGCAATCAGCCCCAGCATTTT. Protein product: CASSQTAKGNQPQHF.

This clone has only one observation. As DNA, the CDR3 is TGTGCAAGTCGCTTAGTTGTTCGGGGCCAAGGCCGAAACTACGAGCAGTACTTC. Translated, it gives CASRLVVRGQGRNYEQYF. The chain recombines TRBV12-2 with TRBJ2-7. TRBV12-2 is a pseudogene segment. The CDR3 is 18 residues long.

This chain connects TRBV11-2 to TRBJ2-3; 10 bases are shared with TRBD2. CDR3 length equals 17 residues. From germline, CDR1 is SGHAT and CDR2 FQNNGV. Losses at the gene ends were 4 bases for V and 4 bases for J; bases not matched to a gene: 11. In nucleotides, the CDR3 is TGTGCCAGCAGCTCGCTCGTACTAGCGGGACTTGCAGATACGCAGTATTTT. This sequence encodes CASSSLVLAGLADTQYF.

The CDR3 here is CASSLFGLALDEQFF. CDR3 DNA sequence: TGTGCCAGCAGCTTATTTGGACTAGCGTTAGATGAGCAGTTCTTC. The chain is built from TRBV7-9 and TRBJ2-1; 9 bases align to TRBD2. The CDR3 runs to 15 residues. Germline assignment: CDR1 SEHNR and CDR2 FQNEAQ (reference sequence). J lost 8 bases, V lost 2 bases, and 7 bases had no gene match.

The chain combines TRBV9 with TRBJ2-1; TRBD2 agrees at 11 bases. Losses at the gene ends were 9 bases for V and 3 bases for J; bases not matched to a gene: 17. From germline, CDR1 is SGDLS and CDR2 YYNGEE. This CDR3 is built from 18 residues. DNA of the CDR3: TGTGCCACCGCGCCGGGACTAGCGGCCGGGACTGTCTACAATGAGCAGTTCTTC. Amino acid sequence: CATAPGLAAGTVYNEQFF. Variable domain in full (rest from reference TRBV9 and TRBJ2-1): DSGVTQTPKHLITATGQRVTLRCSPRSGDLSVYWYQQSLDQGLQFLIQYYNGEERAKGNILERFSAQQFPDLHSELNLSSLELGDSALYFCATAPGLAAGTVYNEQFFGPGTRLTVL.

With regard to this clone: This sample also contains other DNA sequences that code for the same CDR3. The rearrangement uses TRBV6-5 and TRBJ2-7; D possibly corresponds to TRBD1 (6 bases). Germline CDR1 and CDR2: MNHEY and SVGAGI. CDR3 length: 12 amino acids. The V gene lost 5 bases and the J gene lost 2 bases, with 7 bases spanning the gap. CDR3 in amino acids: CASSGQTYEQYF. CDR3 nucleotide sequence: TGTGCCAGCAGTGGACAGACCTACGAGCAGTACTTC.

The chain couples TRBV5-4 to TRBJ1-5; 7 bases are shared with TRBD1. The germline CDR1 and CDR2 sequences are SGHNT and YYREEE (reference sequence). Trimming removed 2 bases from V and 2 bases from J; junction bases left unmatched: 7. The CDR3 spans 16 residues. The CDR3 is CASSFTTGTGNQPQHF. CDR3 in DNA: TGTGCCAGCAGCTTCACGACAGGGACGGGCAATCAGCCCCAGCATTTT.